The present T cell receptor (beta chain) was sequenced within a study of cytomegalovirus exposure and HLA in healthy donors. Study summary: The early release's HLA-typed donors yielded roughly 85 million unique TCRs. Genotyping showed around 81% of over 350 donors falling in the Caucasian-associated ancestry cluster.

Study-wide results and limits: It is likely that the observed cluster of highly shared sequence variants was a sequencing artifact.

This PCR relied on a set of 60 Vbeta primers and 13 Jbeta primers. Sequencing was performed with immunoSEQ multiplex PCR; in TCRdb, only in-frame clones are kept and a portion is missing. The table has 130,000 or so clones, around 78% seen once. In regard to this clone: Its antigen remains unidentified.

J was trimmed by 1 base and V by 6 bases; bases with no gene match: 8. CDR1 MNHEY and CDR2 SMNVEV come from the germline V gene (reference sequence). The CDR3 contains 15 residues. The chain has TRBV27 and TRBJ2-7; TRBD2 matches at 8 bases. Sequenced sample: PBMCs. The receptor was derived from a woman aged 18-29 years in good health and CMV-seronegative. The CDR3 DNA follows: TGTGCCAGCAGAAAGTCGGGACTAGGGTCCTACGAGCAGTACTTC. Translated: CASRKSGLGSYEQYF.